This TCR beta chain comes out of a study of cytomegalovirus exposure and HLA in healthy donors. Germline CDR1 is MNHEY and CDR2 is SVGAGI. CDR3 length: 15 amino acids. V dropped 6 bases and J dropped 8; count of bases not matched to a gene: 10. PCR primers comprised 60 Vbeta and 13 Jbeta primers. Only in-frame clones appear in the TCRdb table, and some are missing; sequencing was by immunoSEQ multiplex PCR. The sample has some 200,000 clones, 80% seen once; the top ten hold under 0.85%. This TCR derives from a boy aged 10-17 years in good health and CMV-seronegative. This chain uses TRBV6-5 with TRBJ1-4; 9 bases map to TRBD1. Sequencing input: PBMCs. CDR3 DNA sequence: TGTGCCAGCAGCCCTACAGGGGGCGTAGGCGAAAAACTGTTTTTT. Amino acids: CASSPTGGVGEKLFF.